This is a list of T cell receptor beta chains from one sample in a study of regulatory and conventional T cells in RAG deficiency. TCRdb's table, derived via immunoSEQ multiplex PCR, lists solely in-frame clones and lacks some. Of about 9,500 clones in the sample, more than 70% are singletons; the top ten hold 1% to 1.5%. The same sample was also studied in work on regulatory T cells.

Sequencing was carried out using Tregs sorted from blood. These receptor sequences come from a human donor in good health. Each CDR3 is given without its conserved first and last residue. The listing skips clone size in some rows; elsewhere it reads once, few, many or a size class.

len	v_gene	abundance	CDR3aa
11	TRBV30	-	AWTSSSSYEQY
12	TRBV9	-	ASSVGGSTDTQY
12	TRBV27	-	ASGGTGFTGELF
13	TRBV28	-	ASSAPTGGDTEAF
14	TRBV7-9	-	ASSPQAGGFTDTQY
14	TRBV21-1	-	ASSIVIQGPGYGYT
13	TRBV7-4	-	ASSLPPQGVNGYT
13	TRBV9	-	ASSVVVAEPNEQF
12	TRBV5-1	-	ASSLGQGVQPQH
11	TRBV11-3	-	ASSLERNQPQH
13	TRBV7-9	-	ASSYGTEGNKGYT
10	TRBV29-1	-	SVAGRGTEAF
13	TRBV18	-	ASSTTASSGNTIY
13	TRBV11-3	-	ASSFYGGRGTEAF
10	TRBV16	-	ASSLTGNTIY
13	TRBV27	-	ASSLLRTGGDEQY
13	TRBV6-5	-	ASRRTGTADNEQF
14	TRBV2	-	ASSRGRALTTDTQY
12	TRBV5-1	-	ASSLDQGNTEAF
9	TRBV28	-	ASAMNTEAF
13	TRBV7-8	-	ASSLPGTGGKEQY
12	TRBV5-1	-	ASSPGQGNSPLH
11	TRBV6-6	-	ASSSRDRYEQY
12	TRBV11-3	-	ASSLDGRPETQY
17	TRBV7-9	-	ASSAGQGLAGAFTGELF
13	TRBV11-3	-	ASSFDGASTDTQY
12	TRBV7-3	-	ASSTTGGYNEQF
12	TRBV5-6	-	ASSLSAGYYEQY
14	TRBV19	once	ASSIRVRRSTDTQY
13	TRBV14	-	ASSQDLVTTDTQY
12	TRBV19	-	ASRNRGRTDTQY
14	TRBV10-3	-	AISEVGTGSNQPQH
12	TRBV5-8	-	ASSLGAHYNEQF
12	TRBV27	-	ASSLDSYSYEQY
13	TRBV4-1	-	ASSQDHRGNNEQF
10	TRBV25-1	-	ASKGGPGELF
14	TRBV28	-	ASSPRTGVKNTEAF
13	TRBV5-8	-	ASSWGTGRNSPLH
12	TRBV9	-	ASSVEFSFRELF
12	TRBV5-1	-	ASSTGREEGELF
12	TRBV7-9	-	ASRLQGAAEKLF